A selection of T cell receptor beta chains follows, all from one sample in a study of blood T cell repertoires in COVID-19. The assay was immunoSEQ multiplex PCR, and TCRdb's table has in-frame clones only and misses some. The sample has over 75,000 clones, over 75% seen once; the top ten hold about 2.7%. The specimen sequenced was peripheral blood. The receptors were sampled from a woman at least 80 years old with acute or convalescent COVID-19. Both conserved end residues are part of each CDR3. D genes are given only for firm matches. Some rows mark clone size as missing; the rest say once, few, many or name a class of expanded clone.

d_call clone_size j_call v_call cdr3_nt cdr3_aa
. . TRBJ1-1 TRBV20-1 TGCAGTGCTAGTACCCAGGGGACTGAAGCTTTCTTT CSASTQGTEAFF
. . TRBJ1-2 TRBV14 TGTGCCAGCAGCCAAGATCTGGGGGCAAACTATGGCTACACCTTC CASSQDLGANYGYTF
. . TRBJ2-4 TRBV7-2 TGTGCCAGCAGCCCGAACCCGGGTAGCGACATTCAGTACTTC CASSPNPGSDIQYF
. . TRBJ1-2 TRBV6-5 TGTGCCAGCAGCAAACCTTCTCGGGGAAACTATGGCTACACCTTC CASSKPSRGNYGYTF
TRBD2 . TRBJ2-3 TRBV7-2 TGTGCCAGCACCACTGGAGGGGGAGCGGGAGGCGCAGATACGCAGTATTTT CASTTGGGAGGADTQYF
TRBD1 few TRBJ1-1 TRBV28 TGTGCCAGCAGACGCTTCTCCGGGACAGGGTTGGGATTCATGAACACTGAAGCTTTCTTT CASRRFSGTGLGFMNTEAFF
. . TRBJ1-3 TRBV20-1 TGCAGTGCTAGTCTACCACGGGCTGGAAACACCATATATTTT CSASLPRAGNTIYF
TRBD2 . TRBJ2-3 TRBV6-6 TGTGCCAGTCGGTCTAGCGGAAGCACAGATACGCAGTATTTT CASRSSGSTDTQYF
. once TRBJ1-6 TRBV3-1/TRBV3-2 TGTGCCAGCAGCCAAGATGATAGGGAGAGTTCACCCCTCCACTTT CASSQDDRESSPLHF
TRBD2 . TRBJ2-7 TRBV5-1 TGCGCCAGCAGCTTGGGGACTAGCGGGGCCACCTACGAGCAGTACTTC CASSLGTSGATYEQYF
. . TRBJ1-2 TRBV6-1 TGTGCCAGCAGCATGACCTTACGGGACTATGGCTACACCTTC CASSMTLRDYGYTF
. . TRBJ2-7 TRBV11-1 TGTGCCAGCAGCTTTAGCACAGGTTCCTACGAGCAGTACTTC CASSFSTGSYEQYF
. . TRBJ2-2 TRBV7-2 TGTGCCAGCAGCCCAGTGGGGGGACTCCCTGGGGAGCTGTTTTTT CASSPVGGLPGELFF
. . TRBJ1-1 TRBV12-3/TRBV12-4 TGTGCCAGCAGTACCAGGGGTAACACTGAAGCTTTCTTT CASSTRGNTEAFF
TRBD1 . TRBJ2-1 TRBV4-2 TGTGCCAGCAGCCGGGGACAGGGGGGCTACAATGAGCAGTTCTTC CASSRGQGGYNEQFF
. . TRBJ1-1 TRBV19 TGTGCCAGTAGAGGAACTATGAACACTGAAGCTTTCTTT CASRGTMNTEAFF
. . TRBJ1-6 TRBV19 TGTGCCAGTAGTATAAACGGGTATGAGTCACCCCTCCACTTT CASSINGYESPLHF
. . TRBJ1-1 TRBV25-1 TGTGCCAGCACAGGGGCGGGTTCCAACACTGAAGCTTTCTTT CASTGAGSNTEAFF
. . TRBJ2-3 TRBV7-2 TGTGCCAGCAGCTTAGGTAGTGTCGCAGATACGCAGTATTTT CASSLGSVADTQYF
. . TRBJ1-5 TRBV28 TGTGCCAGCAGGGGGGGGGTAATATTTGGCAATCAGCCCCAGCATTTT CASRGGVIFGNQPQHF
TRBD1 . TRBJ2-2 TRBV28 TGTGCCAGCACTAGGGACAGGACGAACACCGGGGAGCTGTTTTTT CASTRDRTNTGELFF
. . TRBJ2-2 TRBV3-1/TRBV3-2 TGTGCCAGCAGCCCGCCCCTAACCCCCGGGGAGCTGTTTTTT CASSPPLTPGELFF
. . TRBJ1-1 TRBV13 TGTGCCAGCAGCTTAGGGGGCCGGGGGAACACTGAAGCTTTCTTT CASSLGGRGNTEAFF
TRBD2 . TRBJ2-5 TRBV9 TGTGCCAGCAGCGCAGGACTAGCGGGAGGGCCAGAGACCCAGTACTTC CASSAGLAGGPETQYF
. few TRBJ1-1 TRBV27 TGTGCCAGCAGCAGGGGCCTTCTGATGAACACTGAAGCTTTCTTT CASSRGLLMNTEAFF
TRBD1 . TRBJ2-3 TRBV19 TGTGCCAGTATGGGTATGGACGTCCCCCGACAGGGCCTTCCAGATACGCAGTATTTT CASMGMDVPRQGLPDTQYF
. . TRBJ2-7 TRBV19 TGTGCCAGTAGTTCCTCCGGGACTCACATCCAGCAGTACTTC CASSSSGTHIQQYF
TRBD2 . TRBJ2-1 TRBV11-3 TGTGCCAGCAGCTTAGTCCTTAGCGGGAGCGACAATGAGCAGTTCTTC CASSLVLSGSDNEQFF
. . TRBJ1-6 TRBV6-5 TGTGCCAGCAGTTACTCGCAGGCCTCCTATAATTCACCCCTCCACTTT CASSYSQASYNSPLHF
. few TRBJ1-4 TRBV6-5 TGTGCCAGCAGCCTTCTTACAGGGACCAATGAAAAACTGTTTTTT CASSLLTGTNEKLFF
TRBD2 . TRBJ2-7 TRBV27 TGTGCCAGCAGTTTAGTAGCGGGGAGCTCCTACGAGCAGTACTTC CASSLVAGSSYEQYF
. . TRBJ1-1 TRBV4-2 TGTGCCAGCAGCCTTTTGTCACAGGGGAACACTGAAGCTTTCTTT CASSLLSQGNTEAFF
. once TRBJ1-2 TRBV15 TGTGCCACCAGCAGTCCCGACTATGGCTACACCTTC CATSSPDYGYTF
. . TRBJ2-3 TRBV7-2 TGTGCCAGCAGCCCGCTAGGGGGACGGAGAACGCAGTATTTT CASSPLGGRRTQYF
TRBD1 once TRBJ1-1 TRBV14 TGTGCCAGCAGCCAAGATTTCACCTCCAGGGGACAGGGTAGAGCTTTCTTT CASSQDFTSRGQGRAFF
TRBD1 . TRBJ2-3 TRBV28 TGTGCCAGCAGTCCCAGGGGGCACCACACAGATACGCAGTATTTT CASSPRGHHTDTQYF
TRBD2 . TRBJ2-3 TRBV6-2/TRBV6-3 TGTGCCAGCAGTTATACTAGCGGTTCAGATACGCAGTATTTT CASSYTSGSDTQYF
. . TRBJ2-1 TRBV6-6 TGTGCCAGCAGAGGGGGGGGGCCCAATGAGCAGTTCTTC CASRGGGPNEQFF
TRBD2 . TRBJ2-1 TRBV2 TGTGCCGGCTCAAGCGGGGGGCTGACCTACAATGAGCAGTTCTTC CAGSSGGLTYNEQFF
TRBD1 . TRBJ1-5 TRBV18 TGTGCCAGCTCACTGGACAGGGACCAGCCCCAGCATTTT CASSLDRDQPQHF
. . TRBJ2-5 TRBV7-3 TGTGCCAGCAGCTTCGGGACTCTACAAGAGACCCAGTACTTC CASSFGTLQETQYF
TRBD1 . TRBJ2-2 TRBV4-3 TGCGCCAGCAGCCAACAAGGGACAGGGTCACACCGGAGGGAGCTGTTTTTT CASSQQGTGSHRRELFF
. . TRBJ1-1 TRBV28 TGTGCCAGCAGTCTTCCGGGACAGAACACTGAAGCTTTCTTT CASSLPGQNTEAFF
. . TRBJ2-7 TRBV9 TGTGCCAGCAGCCTTAGCTCCCCCTCCTACGAGCAGTACTTC CASSLSSPSYEQYF
. . TRBJ1-5 TRBV28 TGTGCCAGCACGCCAATACAGTCCAATCAGCCCCAGCATTTT CASTPIQSNQPQHF
. few TRBJ2-2 TRBV5-4 TGTGCCAGCAGCACGGGGGGCGTACCCGTCGCCGGGGAGCTGTTTTTT CASSTGGVPVAGELFF
TRBD2 . TRBJ2-7 TRBV29-1 TGCAGCGTTGGGGGGACTAGCGGGAATATTCTGAACGAGCAGTACTTC CSVGGTSGNILNEQYF
TRBD1 . TRBJ1-2 TRBV19 TGTGCCAGTAGTATCGGGACAGGGAGTGATGGCTACACCTTC CASSIGTGSDGYTF
. once TRBJ1-2 TRBV28 TGTGCCAGCATGGGGGGGCGCGGCTATGGCTACACCTTC CASMGGRGYGYTF
TRBD1 few TRBJ2-6 TRBV7-6 TGTGCCAGCACCCCGGGACAGGGGACCGGGGCCAACGTCCTGACTTTC CASTPGQGTGANVLTF
. . TRBJ1-5 TRBV10-1 TGCGCCAGCATTCGACTTGGGAGCAATCAGCCCCAGCATTTT CASIRLGSNQPQHF
. . TRBJ1-6 TRBV28 TGTGCCAGCACCCCCCCGCGGGGTCCCCTCCACTTT CASTPPRGPLHF
TRBD2 . TRBJ2-7 TRBV5-5 TGTGCCAGCAGCTTGGAGGGGAGATCTAGCGGACCACCCTACGAGCAGTACTTC CASSLEGRSSGPPYEQYF
. . TRBJ2-1 TRBV9 TGTGCCAGCAGTCCCACAGGGAACTACAATGAGCAGTTCTTC CASSPTGNYNEQFF